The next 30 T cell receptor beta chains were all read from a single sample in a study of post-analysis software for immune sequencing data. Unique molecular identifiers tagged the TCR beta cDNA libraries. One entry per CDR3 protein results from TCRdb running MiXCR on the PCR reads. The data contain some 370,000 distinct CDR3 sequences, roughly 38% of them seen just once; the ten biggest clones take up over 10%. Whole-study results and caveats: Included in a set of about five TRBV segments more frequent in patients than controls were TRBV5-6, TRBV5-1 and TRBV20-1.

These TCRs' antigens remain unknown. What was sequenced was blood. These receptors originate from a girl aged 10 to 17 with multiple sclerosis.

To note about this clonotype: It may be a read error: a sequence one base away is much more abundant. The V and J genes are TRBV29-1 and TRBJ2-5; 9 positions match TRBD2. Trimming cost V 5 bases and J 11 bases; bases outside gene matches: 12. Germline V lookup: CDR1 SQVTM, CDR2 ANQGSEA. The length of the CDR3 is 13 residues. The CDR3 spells CSVLAGGRNEQYF. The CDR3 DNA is TGCAGCGTTCTGGCGGGGGGGAGGAATGAGCAGTACTTC.

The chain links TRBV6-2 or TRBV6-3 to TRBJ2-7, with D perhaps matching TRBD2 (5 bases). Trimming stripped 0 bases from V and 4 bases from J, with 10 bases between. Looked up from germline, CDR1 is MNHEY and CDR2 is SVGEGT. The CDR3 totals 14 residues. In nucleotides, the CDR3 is TGTGCCAGCAGTTACTCGAATCCGGGATACGAGCAGTACTTC. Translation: CASSYSNPGYEQYF.

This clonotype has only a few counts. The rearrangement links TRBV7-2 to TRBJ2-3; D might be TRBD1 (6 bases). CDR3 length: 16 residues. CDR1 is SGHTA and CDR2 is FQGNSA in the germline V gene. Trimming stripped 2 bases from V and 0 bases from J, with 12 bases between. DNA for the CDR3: TGTGCCAGCAGCTTACATGGACAGCCCAGCACAGATACGCAGTATTTT. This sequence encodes CASSLHGQPSTDTQYF.

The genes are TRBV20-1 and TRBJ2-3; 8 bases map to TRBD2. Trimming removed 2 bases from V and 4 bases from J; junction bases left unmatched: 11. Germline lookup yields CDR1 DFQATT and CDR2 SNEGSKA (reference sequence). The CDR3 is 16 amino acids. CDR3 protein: CSARTQGLVFADTQYF. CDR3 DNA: TGCAGTGCTAGAACCCAGGGACTAGTTTTTGCAGATACGCAGTATTTT.

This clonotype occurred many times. CDR3 sequence reads: CASSFSGGGNEQFF. In nucleotides, the CDR3 is TGCGCCAGCAGCTTTAGCGGGGGGGGCAATGAGCAGTTCTTC. This chain joins TRBV5-1 and TRBJ2-1, with 11 bases fitting TRBD2. With V trimmed by 2 bases and J by 6 bases, 1 base remained unmatched. The CDR3 loop spans 14 amino acids. The germline V gene has CDR1 SGHRS and CDR2 YFSETQ.

The chain's CDR3 is CASSYAVSGSYNEQFF. In DNA, the CDR3 is TGTGCCAGCAGTTACGCGGTAAGCGGGAGTTACAATGAGCAGTTCTTC. This rearrangement joins TRBV6-2 or TRBV6-3 to TRBJ2-1; TRBD2 aligns across 8 bases. Germline V gives CDR1 MNHEY, CDR2 SVGEGT. The CDR3 contains 16 residues. Unmatched junction bases numbered 7, after V lost 2 bases and J lost 4 bases.

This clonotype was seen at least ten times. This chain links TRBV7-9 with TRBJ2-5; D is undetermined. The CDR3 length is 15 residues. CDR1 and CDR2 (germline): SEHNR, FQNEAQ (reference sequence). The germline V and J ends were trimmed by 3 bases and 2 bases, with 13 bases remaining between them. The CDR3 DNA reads TGTGCCAGCAGCTTCCCCTCGGGCGGTCAAGAGACCCAGTACTTC. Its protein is CASSFPSGGQETQYF.

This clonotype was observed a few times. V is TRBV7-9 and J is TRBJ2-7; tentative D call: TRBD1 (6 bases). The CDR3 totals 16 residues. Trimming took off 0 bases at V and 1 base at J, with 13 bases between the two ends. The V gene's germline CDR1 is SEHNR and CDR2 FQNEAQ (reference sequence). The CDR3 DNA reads TGTGCCAGCAGCTTAGCGGTGGCAGGGGTATCCTACGAGCAGTACTTC. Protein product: CASSLAVAGVSYEQYF. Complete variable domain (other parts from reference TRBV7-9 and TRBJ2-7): DTGVSQNPRHKITKRGQNVTFRCDPISEHNRLYWYRQTLGQGPEFLTYFQNEAQLEKSRLLSDRFSAERPKGSFSTLEIQRTEQGDSAMYLCASSLAVAGVSYEQYFGPGTRLTVT.

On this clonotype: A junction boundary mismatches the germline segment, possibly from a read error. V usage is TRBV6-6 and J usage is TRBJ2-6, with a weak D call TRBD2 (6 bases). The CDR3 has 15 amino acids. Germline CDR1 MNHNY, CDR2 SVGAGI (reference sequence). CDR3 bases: TGTGCCTGCAGTTACAGGAGGGACGGGGCCAACGTCCTGGCTTTC. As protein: CACSYRRDGANVLAF.

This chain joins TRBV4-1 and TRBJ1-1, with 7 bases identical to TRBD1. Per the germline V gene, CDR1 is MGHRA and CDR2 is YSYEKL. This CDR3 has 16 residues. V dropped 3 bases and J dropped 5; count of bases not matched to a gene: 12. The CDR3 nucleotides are TGCGCCAGCAGCCATCCTGACAGGGCGAGTCGGACTGAAGCTTTCTTT. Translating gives CASSHPDRASRTEAFF.

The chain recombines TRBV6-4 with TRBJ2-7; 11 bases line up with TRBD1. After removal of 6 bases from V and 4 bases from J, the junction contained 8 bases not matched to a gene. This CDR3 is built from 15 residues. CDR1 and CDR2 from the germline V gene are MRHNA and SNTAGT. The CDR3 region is CASRIRDRGKYEQYF. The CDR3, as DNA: TGTGCCAGCAGAATCCGGGACAGGGGGAAATACGAGCAGTACTTC.

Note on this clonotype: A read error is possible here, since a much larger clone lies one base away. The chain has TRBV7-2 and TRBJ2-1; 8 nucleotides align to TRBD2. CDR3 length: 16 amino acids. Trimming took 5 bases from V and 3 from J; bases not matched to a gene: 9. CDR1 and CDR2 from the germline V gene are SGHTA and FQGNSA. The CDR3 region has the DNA TGTGCCAGCAGCCCCCCGCGGGGGGTGATCTACAATGAGCAGTTCTTC. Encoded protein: CASSPPRGVIYNEQFF.

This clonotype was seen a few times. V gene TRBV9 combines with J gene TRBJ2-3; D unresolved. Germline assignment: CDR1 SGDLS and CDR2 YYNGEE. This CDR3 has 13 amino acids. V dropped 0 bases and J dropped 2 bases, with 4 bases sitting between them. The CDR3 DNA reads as TGTGCCAGCAGCGTAGTGGACACAGATACGCAGTATTTT. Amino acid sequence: CASSVVDTDTQYF.

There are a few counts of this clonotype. In nucleotides, the CDR3 is TGTGCCAGCAGTTCTGGACAGGGGGCAAGTGGCTACACCTTC. This gives the protein CASSSGQGASGYTF. The chain combines TRBV12-3 or TRBV12-4 with TRBJ1-2, with 11 bases identical to TRBD1. The trim removed 4 bases at V and 7 bases at J, leaving 5 bases unmatched. CDR3 size: 14 residues.

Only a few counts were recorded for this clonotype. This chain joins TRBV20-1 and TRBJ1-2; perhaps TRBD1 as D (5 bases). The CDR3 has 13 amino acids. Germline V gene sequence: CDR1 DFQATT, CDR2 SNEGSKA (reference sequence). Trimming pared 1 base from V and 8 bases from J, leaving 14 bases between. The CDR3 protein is CSARVSSGDGYTF. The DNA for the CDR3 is TGCAGTGCTAGAGTGAGTTCGGGGGACGGCTACACCTTC.

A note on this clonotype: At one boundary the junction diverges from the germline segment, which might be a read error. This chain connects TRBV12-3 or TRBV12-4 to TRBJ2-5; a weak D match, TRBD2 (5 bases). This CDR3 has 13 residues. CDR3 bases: TGTACCAGCAGTCCGCAACGCGGGGAGACCCAGTACTTC. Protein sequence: CTSSPQRGETQYF.

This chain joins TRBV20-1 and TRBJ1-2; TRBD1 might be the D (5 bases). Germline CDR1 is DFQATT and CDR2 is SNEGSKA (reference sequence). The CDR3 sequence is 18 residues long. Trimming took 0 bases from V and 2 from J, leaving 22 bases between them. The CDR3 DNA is TGCAGTGCTAGAGATAAGAGGGGAGAGGGTCGAAGGAACTATGGCTACACCTTC. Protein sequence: CSARDKRGEGRRNYGYTF.

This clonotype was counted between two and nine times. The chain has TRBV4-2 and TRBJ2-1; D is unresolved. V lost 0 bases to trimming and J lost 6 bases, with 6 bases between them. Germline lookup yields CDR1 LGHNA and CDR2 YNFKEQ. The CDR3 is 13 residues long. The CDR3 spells CASSQDPGNEQFF. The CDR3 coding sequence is TGTGCCAGCAGCCAAGACCCGGGCAATGAGCAGTTCTTC.

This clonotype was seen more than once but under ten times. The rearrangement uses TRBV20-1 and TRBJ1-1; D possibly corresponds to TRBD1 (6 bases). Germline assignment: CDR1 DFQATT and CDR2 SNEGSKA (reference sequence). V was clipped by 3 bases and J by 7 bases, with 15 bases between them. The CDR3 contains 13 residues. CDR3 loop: CSASGQYLFEAFF. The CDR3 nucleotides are TGCAGTGCTAGTGGACAGTACCTTTTTGAAGCTTTCTTT.

This CDR3 reads CSAQDRKGATDTQYF. CDR3 coding DNA: TGCAGTGCCCAAGACCGAAAGGGGGCCACAGATACGCAGTATTTT. The chain has TRBV20-1 and TRBJ2-3, with TRBD1 identical over 7 bases. The V segment lost 6 bases and the J segment 2 bases; nucleotides outside the gene matches: 11. In germline, CDR1 is DFQATT, CDR2 SNEGSKA (reference sequence). This CDR3 spans 15 amino acids.

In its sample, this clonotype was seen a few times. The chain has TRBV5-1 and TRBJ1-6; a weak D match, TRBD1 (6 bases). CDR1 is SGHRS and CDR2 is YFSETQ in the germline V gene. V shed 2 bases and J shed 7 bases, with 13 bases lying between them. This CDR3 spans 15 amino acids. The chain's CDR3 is CASSLNRDLNSPLHF. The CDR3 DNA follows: TGCGCCAGCAGCTTAAACAGGGACTTGAATTCACCCCTCCACTTT.

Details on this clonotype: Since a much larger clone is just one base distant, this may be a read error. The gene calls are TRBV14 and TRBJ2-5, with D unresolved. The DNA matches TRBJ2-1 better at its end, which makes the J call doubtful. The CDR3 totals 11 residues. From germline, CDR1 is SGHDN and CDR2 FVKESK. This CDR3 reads CASSQAETQFF. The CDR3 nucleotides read TGTGCCAGCAGCCAAGCAGAGACCCAGTTCTTC.

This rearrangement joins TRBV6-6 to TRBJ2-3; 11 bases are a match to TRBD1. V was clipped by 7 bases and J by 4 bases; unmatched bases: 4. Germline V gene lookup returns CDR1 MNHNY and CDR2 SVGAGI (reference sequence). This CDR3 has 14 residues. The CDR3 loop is CASNGQGASDTQYF. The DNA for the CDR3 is TGTGCCAGCAACGGACAGGGGGCATCAGATACGCAGTATTTT.

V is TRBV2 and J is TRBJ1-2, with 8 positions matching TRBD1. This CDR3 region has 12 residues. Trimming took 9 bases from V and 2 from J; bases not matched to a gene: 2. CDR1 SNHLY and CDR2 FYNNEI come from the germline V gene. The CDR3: CARGQANYGYTF. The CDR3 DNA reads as TGTGCCAGGGGACAGGCGAACTATGGCTACACCTTC.

As DNA, the CDR3 is TGTGCCAGCAGCCAAATGGGACCCTATAACTATGGCTACACCTTC. It is translated as CASSQMGPYNYGYTF. This chain connects TRBV3-1 to TRBJ1-2; D is possibly TRBD1 (5 bases). Germline V gives CDR1 LGHDT, CDR2 YNNKEL (reference sequence). The V gene lost 2 bases and the J gene lost 1 base, with 11 bases spanning the gap. This CDR3 has 15 residues.

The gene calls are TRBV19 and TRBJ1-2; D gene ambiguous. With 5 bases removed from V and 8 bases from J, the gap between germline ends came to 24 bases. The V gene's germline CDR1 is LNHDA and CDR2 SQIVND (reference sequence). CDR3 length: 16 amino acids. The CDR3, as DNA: TGTGCCAGTAGTCCTCGAAGGGCCGATTTCTCATACGGCTACACCTTC. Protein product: CASSPRRADFSYGYTF.

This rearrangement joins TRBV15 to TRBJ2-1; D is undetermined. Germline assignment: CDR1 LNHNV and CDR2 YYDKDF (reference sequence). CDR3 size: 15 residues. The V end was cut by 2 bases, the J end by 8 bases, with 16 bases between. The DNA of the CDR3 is TGTGCCACCAGCAGAAACCGGCTAGTGTTCGATGAGCAGTTCTTC. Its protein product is CATSRNRLVFDEQFF.

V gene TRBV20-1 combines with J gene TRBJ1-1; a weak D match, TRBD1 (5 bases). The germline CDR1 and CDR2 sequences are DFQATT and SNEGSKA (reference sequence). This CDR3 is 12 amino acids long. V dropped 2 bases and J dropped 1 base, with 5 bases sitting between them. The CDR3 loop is CSARQGNTEAFF. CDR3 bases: TGCAGTGCTAGACAGGGGAACACTGAAGCTTTCTTT.

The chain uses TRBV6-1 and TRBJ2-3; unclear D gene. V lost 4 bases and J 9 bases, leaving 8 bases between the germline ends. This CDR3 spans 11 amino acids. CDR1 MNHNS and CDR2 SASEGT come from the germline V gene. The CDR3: CASSGEYTQYF. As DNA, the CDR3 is TGTGCCAGCAGTGGAGAATACACGCAGTATTTT.

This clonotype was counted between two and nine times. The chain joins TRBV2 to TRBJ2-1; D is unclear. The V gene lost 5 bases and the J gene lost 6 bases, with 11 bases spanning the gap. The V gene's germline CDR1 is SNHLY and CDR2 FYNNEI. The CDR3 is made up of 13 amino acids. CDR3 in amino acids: CASSPDTLNEQFF. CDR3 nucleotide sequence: TGTGCCAGCAGTCCCGACACACTCAATGAGCAGTTCTTC.